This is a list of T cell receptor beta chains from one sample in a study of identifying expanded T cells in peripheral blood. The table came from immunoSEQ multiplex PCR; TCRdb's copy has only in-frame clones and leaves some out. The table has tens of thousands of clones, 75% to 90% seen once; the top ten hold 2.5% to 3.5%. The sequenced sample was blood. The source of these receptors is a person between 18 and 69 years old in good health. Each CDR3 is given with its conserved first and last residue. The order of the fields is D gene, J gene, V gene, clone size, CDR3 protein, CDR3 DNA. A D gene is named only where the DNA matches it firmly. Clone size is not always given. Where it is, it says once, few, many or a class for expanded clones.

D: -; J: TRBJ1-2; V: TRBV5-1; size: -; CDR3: CASSLGGRSYGYTF; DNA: TGCGCCAGCAGCTTGGGTGGCAGATCCTATGGCTACACCTTC
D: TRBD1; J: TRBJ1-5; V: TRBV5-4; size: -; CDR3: CASSLGGQGGHQPQHF; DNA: TGTGCCAGCAGCTTGGGAGGACAGGGAGGCCATCAGCCCCAGCATTTT
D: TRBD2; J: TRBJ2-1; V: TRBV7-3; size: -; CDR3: CASSSFLGSGRAGEQFF; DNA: TGTGCCAGCAGCTCCTTTTTGGGGAGCGGGAGGGCCGGTGAGCAGTTCTTC
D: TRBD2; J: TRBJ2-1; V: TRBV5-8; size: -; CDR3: CASSRGTSGIVNEQFF; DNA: TGTGCCAGCAGCCGAGGTACTAGCGGGATAGTGAATGAGCAGTTCTTC
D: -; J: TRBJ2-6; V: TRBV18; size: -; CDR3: CASSPYLGGANVLTF; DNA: TGTGCCAGCTCACCGTATTTGGGTGGGGCCAACGTCCTGACTTTC
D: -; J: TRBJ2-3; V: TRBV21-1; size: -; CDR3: CASSNSRDRGRAPDTQYF; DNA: TGTGCCAGCAGCAACTCCCGGGACCGCGGGCGGGCCCCAGATACGCAGTATTTT
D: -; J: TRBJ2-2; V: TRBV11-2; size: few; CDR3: CASSPPGGRVSGELFF; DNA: TGTGCCAGCAGCCCACCCGGGGGCAGGGTTTCCGGGGAGCTGTTTTTT
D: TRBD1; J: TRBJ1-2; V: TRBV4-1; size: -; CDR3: CASSPSTGVGYGYTF; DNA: TGCGCCAGCAGCCCTTCGACAGGGGTGGGTTATGGCTACACCTTC
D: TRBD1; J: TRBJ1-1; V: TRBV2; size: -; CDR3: CASRGTGPEAFF; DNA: TGTGCCAGCAGGGGGACAGGGCCTGAAGCTTTCTTT
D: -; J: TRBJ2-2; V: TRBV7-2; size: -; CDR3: CASSLAWDTGELFF; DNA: TGTGCCAGCAGCTTAGCGTGGGACACCGGGGAGCTGTTTTTT
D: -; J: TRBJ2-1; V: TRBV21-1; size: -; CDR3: CASNRGDEQFF; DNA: TGTGCCAGCAACAGGGGGGATGAGCAGTTCTTC
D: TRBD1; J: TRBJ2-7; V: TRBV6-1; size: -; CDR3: CASSEFQGAYEQYF; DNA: TGTGCCAGCAGTGAATTTCAGGGGGCGTACGAGCAGTACTTC
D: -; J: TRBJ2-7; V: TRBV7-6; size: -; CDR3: CASSPGNYEQYF; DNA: TGTGCCAGCAGCCCGGGGAACTACGAGCAGTACTTC
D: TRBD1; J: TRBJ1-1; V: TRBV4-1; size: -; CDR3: CASSRGTGKKNTEAFF; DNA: TGCGCCAGCAGCCGAGGGACAGGGAAAAAGAACACTGAAGCTTTCTTT
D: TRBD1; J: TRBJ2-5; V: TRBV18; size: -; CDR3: CASSPATGEWETQYF; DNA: TGTGCCAGCTCACCTGCGACAGGGGAGTGGGAGACCCAGTACTTC
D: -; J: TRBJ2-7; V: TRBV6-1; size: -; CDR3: CASSVGYEQYF; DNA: TGTGCCAGCAGTGTGGGTTACGAGCAGTACTTC